The clone carrying this TCR beta chain was recorded once. Its target is unknown. This sample stems from a study of blood T cells in healthy people across ages. This CDR3 contains 14 residues. CDR1 is LGHNT and CDR2 is FRNRAP in the germline V gene. J gave up 5 bases and V 9 bases, and 9 bases lay outside the gene matches. Individuals who donated were healthy Caucasians from Russia aged about 6 to 100. Isolating PBMCs gave at least 6 million of these cells per sample. Findings and limits, study-wide: Those diversity estimates obtained from one million T cells were thought to be underestimates.

Using a J-beta primer mix together with a sample-barcoded 5' primer, a second PCR was run for about 6 to 12 cycles. MiXCR, run by TCRdb on the 5' RACE reads, gives a single entry per CDR3 protein. The sample shows approximately 770,000 distinct CDR3 sequences, 58% of them seen only once. This receptor was obtained from a man in his thirties or forties in good health. The specimen was blood. The chain couples TRBV12-5 to TRBJ2-5; 10 nucleotides line up with TRBD2. The CDR3 bases are TGTGCTAGAGAGGCGGGACTAGCGTCCGAGACCCAGTACTTC. It yields the protein CAREAGLASETQYF.